This record looks at one T cell receptor (beta chain) sequence and its context. It lacks a known antigen. Per-base quality was not reported, and no clone a single base away is much larger than it. The data were taken from a study of blood T cell repertoires in COVID-19 (TCRdb year 2020). Describing the broader study: The collaborator samples originated in the United States, Italy and Spain and spanned the acute and convalescent phases of COVID-19. A freely available public database, intended as a resource for researchers studying the immune response to SARS-CoV-2, is where the repertoires were released. The samples were drawn from two sources: the first 160 participants of the ongoing ImmuneRACE study, and some 1,300 subjects contributed by 6 global collaborators. The material from the prospective study consisted of cDNA or gDNA derived from T cells, B-cell-depleted T cells, or PBMCs. Where HLA class I and class II types were available, the types were taken from metadata supplied by the sample provider, not from assay-based typing. The dataset comprised deeply sampled blood TCRbeta repertoires from subjects exposed to, actively infected with, or recovered from COVID-19. Sample metadata almost always included a de-identified subject ID, COVID-19 status, age in years and sex. Beyond this particular receptor, the publication reports: Clinical and demographic metadata were provided uncurated, with the amount varying by source and participant.

Each collaborating institution followed its own protocols to collect whole blood in K2EDTA tubes. For TCRbeta analysis, collaborator samples were shipped as frozen whole blood, as isolated PBMCs, or as DNA extracted from either sample type. From the germline V gene (reference sequence), CDR1 is SEHNR and CDR2 is FQNEAQ. V and J lose 5 bases and 6 bases, and a span of 17 bases separates them. The CDR3 covers 15 residues, taking in both the cysteine and the phenylalanine. Only the CDR3 portion is preserved as DNA: 45 bases, with reading frame beginning at the first base. The immunoSEQ Assay, a bias-controlled multiplex PCR, was used to amplify TCRbeta CDR3 regions from genomic DNA. Turning to the authors' computational methods: Within the assay, amplification of reference gene primers was used to estimate how many nucleated cells each sample contained. To quantify the absolute abundance of each unique TCRbeta CDR3 rearrangement, sequence reads were collapsed and filtered. Productive Simpson clonality was computed per sample as the square root of Simpson's diversity index over productive rearrangements. In its TCRdb copy, this immuneACCESS table keeps in-frame sequences only and misses some clones. Where compared with another copy, unresolved V genes explain less than half of these, and the others have no known cause. The DNA gave D and trimming, while V, J and clone size come from that table. The sample contains about 81,000 clones, 82% of them found a single time. Around 7.2% of the sample is in the top ten clones.

Sample: peripheral blood. The TCR originated in a human donor in a cohort sampled during active COVID-19. Rearrangement joined TRBV7-9 to TRBJ1-3; TRBD1 is possibly the D segment (6 matching bases). The CDR3 here reads CASSPDRTSLNTIYF. The sequenced DNA is TGTGCCAGCAGCCCCGACAGGACCAGCCTAAACACCATATATTTT.